This T cell receptor (beta chain) comes out of a study of tumor T cells in aggressive B-cell lymphoma. The method was immunoSEQ multiplex PCR; TCRdb's version includes in-frame clones alone and lacks a portion of them. Counted here are roughly 2,500 clones, 75% to 85% occurring once; the ten biggest clones make up approximately 12%. The V gene's germline CDR1 is MNHNY and CDR2 SVGAGI (reference sequence). V lost 6 bases, J lost 6 bases, and 18 bases lay in between. The CDR3 totals 15 residues. The rearrangement joins TRBV6-6 to TRBJ1-3, with D perhaps matching TRBD1 (6 bases). The clonotype originates from an adult with diffuse large B cell lymphoma. The sample consisted of tumor tissue. The CDR3 bases are TGTGCCAGCAGGCGCCTAACAGGGAATGTAAACACCATATATTTT. Its protein is CASRRLTGNVNTIYF.